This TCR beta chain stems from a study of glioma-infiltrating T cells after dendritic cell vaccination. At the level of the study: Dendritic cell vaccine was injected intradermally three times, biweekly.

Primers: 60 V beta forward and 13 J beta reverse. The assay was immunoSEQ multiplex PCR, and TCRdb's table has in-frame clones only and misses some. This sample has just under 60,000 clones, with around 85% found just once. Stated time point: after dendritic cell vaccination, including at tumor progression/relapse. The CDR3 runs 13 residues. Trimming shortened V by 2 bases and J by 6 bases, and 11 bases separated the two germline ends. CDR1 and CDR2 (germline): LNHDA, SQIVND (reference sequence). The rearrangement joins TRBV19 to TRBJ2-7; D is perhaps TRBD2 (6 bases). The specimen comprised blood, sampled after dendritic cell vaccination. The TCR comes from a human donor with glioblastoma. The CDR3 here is CASSILGGGEQYF. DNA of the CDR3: TGTGCCAGTAGTATACTCGGGGGTGGCGAGCAGTACTTC.